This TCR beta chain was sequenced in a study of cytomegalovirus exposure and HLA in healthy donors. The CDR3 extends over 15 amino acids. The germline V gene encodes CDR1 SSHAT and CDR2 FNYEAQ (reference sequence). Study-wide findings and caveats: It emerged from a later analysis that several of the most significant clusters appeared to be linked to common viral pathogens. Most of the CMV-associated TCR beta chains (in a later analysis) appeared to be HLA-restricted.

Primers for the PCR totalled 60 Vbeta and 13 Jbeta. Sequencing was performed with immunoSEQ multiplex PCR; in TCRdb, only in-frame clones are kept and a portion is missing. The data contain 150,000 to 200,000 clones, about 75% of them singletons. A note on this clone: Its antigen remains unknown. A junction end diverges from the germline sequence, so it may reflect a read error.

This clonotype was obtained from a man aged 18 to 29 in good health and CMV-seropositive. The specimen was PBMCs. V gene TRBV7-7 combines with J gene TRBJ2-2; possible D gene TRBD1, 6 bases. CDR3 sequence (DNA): TGTGCTAGCAGCTTAGTGACAGGCGACACCGGGGAGCTGTTTTTT. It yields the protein CASSLVTGDTGELFF.